Listed here are 4 T cell receptor beta chains from one sample, sequenced in a study of T cell responses to AZD1222 COVID-19 vaccine. The method was immunoSEQ multiplex PCR; TCRdb's version includes in-frame clones alone and lacks a portion of them. The table records more than 150,000 clones, approximately 90% of them present only once. This sample comprised peripheral blood, obtained on day 0 of AZD1222 vaccination. The receptor set was obtained from an adult in good health.

With regard to this clone: The sample carries other DNA sequences with the same CDR3. The V gene is TRBV4-3, the J gene TRBJ2-1, with D unresolved. With 0 bases removed from V and 2 bases from J, the gap between germline ends came to 8 bases. The CDR3 runs to 15 residues. The V gene's germline CDR1 is LGHNA and CDR2 YSLEER. The CDR3: CASSQDSGTYNEQFF. The DNA for the CDR3 is TGCGCCAGCAGCCAAGATTCGGGTACCTACAATGAGCAGTTCTTC.

The chain couples TRBV2 to TRBJ1-3; D unresolved. Germline CDR1 is SNHLY and CDR2 is FYNNEI. With 2 bases removed from V and 8 bases from J, the gap between germline ends came to 10 bases. The CDR3 is 13 amino acids. In nucleotides, the CDR3 is TGTGCCAGCAGTGAAAACATTGTGGACACCATATATTTT. As protein: CASSENIVDTIYF.

The chain is built from TRBV9 and TRBJ1-6, with D perhaps TRBD1 (6 bases). CDR3 length: 14 residues. CDR1 and CDR2 (germline): SGDLS, YYNGEE. V lost 2 bases to trimming and J lost 10 bases, with 13 bases between them. CDR3 bases: TGTGCCAGCAGCGTTGGGACAACGGGGTCACCCCTCCACTTT. As protein: CASSVGTTGSPLHF.

This chain connects TRBV28 to TRBJ2-1; 9 bases are a match to TRBD2. CDR3 length: 14 amino acids. In germline, CDR1 is MDHEN, CDR2 SYDVKM. Losses at the gene ends were 5 bases for V and 5 bases for J; bases not matched to a gene: 4. CDR3 sequence: CASSLAGGNNEQFF. The CDR3 DNA sequence: TGTGCCAGCAGTCTGGCGGGAGGGAACAATGAGCAGTTCTTC.